A single sample is the source of the 21 T cell receptor delta chains below, sequenced in a study of gamma-delta chains in newborns, infants, children. TCRdb re-analyzed the reads via CATT. The sample has 4,500 to 5,000 delta-chain clones, less than 4% seen once. The sample comprised blood. Receptor source: a child who was a newborn, infant or young child, either healthy, febrile or measles-vaccinated (not recorded which).

This clone is categorized as medium-sized. The CDR3 coding sequence is TGTGCCTGTGACACCGTAAGCAATGGGGGATACTCCTGGGACACCCGACAGATGTTTTTC. Translation: CACDTVSNGGYSWDTRQMFF. This chain joins TRDV2 and TRDJ3, with 9 nucleotides matching TRDD3. CDR3 size: 20 residues. Trimming cost V 0 bases and J 0 bases; bases outside gene matches: 8. Germline values: CDR1 GEAIGNYY, CDR2 EKD.

The rearrangement joins TRDV2 to TRDJ3, with 11 bases lining up with TRDD3. Germline CDR1 is GEAIGNYY and CDR2 is EKD. The CDR3 runs to 18 residues. The ends lost 3 bases at V and 0 bases at J; junction bases unmatched: 3. The CDR3: CACDRLGDNSWDTRQMFF. The CDR3 region has the DNA TGTGCCTGTGACCGACTGGGGGATAACTCCTGGGACACCCGACAGATGTTTTTC.

This clone qualifies as medium-sized. The V call is TRDV2, the J call TRDJ3; 11 bases agree with TRDD3. In germline, CDR1 is GEAIGNYY, CDR2 EKD. V dropped 3 bases and J dropped 0; count of bases not matched to a gene: 6. CDR3 length: 19 residues. CDR3: CACDVLGDKDSWDTRQMFF. DNA for the CDR3: TGTGCCTGTGACGTACTGGGGGATAAGGACTCCTGGGACACCCGACAGATGTTTTTC.

Notes on this clone: This may stem from a read error, because a much larger clone lies one nucleotide away. The sample has other DNA sequences that encode this CDR3 too. The gene calls are TRDV2 and TRDJ3; TRDD3 matches 13 bases. This CDR3 spans 21 amino acids. The germline gives CDR1 GEAIGNYY, CDR2 EKD. The CDR3 loop is CACDTVLGDTRSSWDTRQMFF. Written as DNA, the CDR3 is TGCGCCTGTGACACCGTACTGGGGGATACGCGCAGCTCCTGGGACACCCGACAGATGTTTTTC.

Notes on this clone: The same CDR3 can be traced to other DNA sequences in this sample. As DNA, the CDR3 is TGTGCCTGTGACAAACTGGGGGATAGCTCCTGGGACACCCGACAGATGTTTTTC. This gives the protein CACDKLGDSSWDTRQMFF. The chain has TRDV2 and TRDJ3; the match to TRDD3 covers 11 bases. Germline CDR1 reads GEAIGNYY; CDR2 reads EKD. Trimming cost V 2 bases and J 0 bases; bases outside gene matches: 2. CDR3 length: 18 amino acids.

The J gene is TRDJ1, the V gene TRDV1; the match to TRDD3 covers 9 bases. The V gene end was trimmed by 0 bases and the J gene end by 2 bases; junction bases not matched to a gene: 13. This CDR3 comprises 19 residues. Germline CDR1 TSWWSYY, CDR2 QGS. CDR3 loop: CALGELAPSLLGDTDKLIF. In DNA form, the CDR3 reads TGTGCTCTTGGGGAACTAGCCCCCTCCCTGCTGGGGGATACCGATAAACTCATCTTT.

The V call is TRDV2, the J call TRDJ3; 8 bases match TRDD3. Looked up from germline, CDR1 is GEAIGNYY and CDR2 is EKD. The CDR3 extends over 19 amino acids. The V gene end was trimmed by 0 bases and the J gene end by 0 bases; junction bases not matched to a gene: 6. The CDR3 bases are TGTGCCTGTGACACCTGGGGATACCCCAGCTCCTGGGACACCCGACAGATGTTTTTC. Its translation is CACDTWGYPSSWDTRQMFF.

The sample holds a few counts of this clone. A read error is possible here, since a much larger clone lies one base away. The CDR3 DNA reads as TGTGCCTGTGACACCGTGGGGGATGGCTCCTGGGACACCCGACAGATGTTTTTC. This translates into CACDTVGDGSWDTRQMFF. V usage is TRDV2 and J usage is TRDJ3; 8 bases are a match to TRDD3. The CDR3 contains 18 residues. Germline V lookup: CDR1 GEAIGNYY, CDR2 EKD. The J segment lost 0 bases and the V segment lost 0 bases, leaving 3 bases of the junction unmatched.

This clone has a handful of counts. The rearrangement links TRDV3 to TRDJ2; no firm D call. This CDR3 comprises 13 residues. V was trimmed by 0 bases and J by 0 bases, leaving 5 bases between them. CDR1 and CDR2 (germline): TVYSNPD, GDNSRS (reference sequence). The chain's CDR3 is CAFRRSLTAQLFF. DNA of the CDR3: TGTGCCTTTAGAAGGTCTTTGACAGCACAACTCTTCTTT.

This chain links TRDV2 with TRDJ3, with a possible D match to TRDD3 (6 bases). Matching the DNA to germline supplied the J gene, which TCRdb does not give. Trimming removed 0 bases at V and 0 bases at J, with 14 bases between. From germline, CDR1 is GEAIGNYY and CDR2 EKD. This CDR3 contains 19 residues. CDR3 protein: CACDTVGDARSWDTRQMFF. CDR3 DNA sequence: TGTGCCTGTGACACCGTTGGGGATGCCCGCTCCTGGGACACCCGACAGATGTTTTTC.

This clone was recorded a few times. Compared with germline, one end of the junction differs, possibly owing to a read error. This sequence joins TRDV1 and TRDJ2; D is possibly TRDD2 or TRDD3 (7 bases each). The germline gives CDR1 TSWWSYY, CDR2 QGS. This CDR3 is built from 18 residues. The CDR3 DNA follows: TGTGCTCTTGGGGAACATTCCTACTGGGGAGCTTTGACAGCACAACCCTTCTTT. Its protein is CALGEHSYWGALTAQPFF.

Details on this clone: A much bigger clone sits one base away, suggesting this may be a read error. Different DNA sequences within this sample yield the same CDR3. The chain links TRDV2 to TRDJ3; 9 bases are a match to TRDD3. Trimming cost V 2 bases and J 0 bases; bases outside gene matches: 7. The CDR3 spans 19 residues. The germline V gene encodes CDR1 GEAIGNYY and CDR2 EKD. The CDR3 here is CACDKVLGESSWDTRQMFF. CDR3 nucleotides: TGTGCCTGTGACAAAGTACTGGGGGAGAGCTCCTGGGACACCCGACAGATGTTTTTC.

This chain links TRDV1 with TRDJ1; D perhaps matches TRDD3 (8 bases). Trimming removed 5 bases at V and 0 bases at J, with 34 bases between. The V gene's germline CDR1 is TSWWSYY and CDR2 QGS. The CDR3 consists of 22 residues. CDR3 amino acids: CALGNPLAPSLLWGTHTDKLIF. CDR3 coding DNA: TGTGCTCTTGGGAATCCATTAGCACCTTCCTTGCTCTGGGGGACCCACACCGATAAACTCATCTTT.

This clone was seen more than once but under ten times. The chain recombines TRDV2 with TRDJ3, with D possibly TRDD3 on 6 matching bases. CDR1 and CDR2 (germline): GEAIGNYY, EKD. This CDR3 is built from 18 residues. Deletions cut 0 bases from V and 0 bases from J, with 11 bases between. The CDR3 nucleotides are TGTGCCTGTGACACCCTACTGGGAGGCTCCTGGGACACCCGACAGATGTTTTTC. Its translation: CACDTLLGGSWDTRQMFF.

This clone was detected a few times. This sequence joins TRDV2 and TRDJ3; D may be TRDD3 (5 bases). This CDR3 has 17 residues. Germline loops: CDR1 GEAIGNYY, CDR2 EKD. The V end was cut by 3 bases, the J end by 0 bases, with 11 bases between. CDR3 amino acids: CACDVLDGSWDTRQMFF. In DNA, the CDR3 is TGTGCCTGTGACGTACTGGATGGCTCCTGGGACACCCGACAGATGTTTTTC.

This clone is medium-sized in the sample. V and J are TRDV2 and TRDJ3; weak D call: TRDD3 (5 bases). CDR1 is GEAIGNYY, CDR2 EKD, per germline. The CDR3 extends over 19 amino acids. Trimming removed 0 bases from V and 0 bases from J, with 14 bases in between. The CDR3 DNA follows: TGTGCCTGTGACACCGTGAGGGGGGTGAGCTCCTGGGACACCCGACAGATGTTTTTC. Residues: CACDTVRGVSSWDTRQMFF.

A word on this clone: One end of the junction fails to match germline, which may point to a read error. This chain links TRDV1 with TRDJ1; a weak D match, TRDD3 (6 bases). The CDR3 contains 22 residues. CDR1 TSWWSYY and CDR2 QGS come from the germline V gene. In DNA form, the CDR3 reads TGTGCTCTTGGGGCTACTTCCCCAGTCGGATGGAGGGATAGGAAAAAGGCCGATAAACCCATCTTT. As protein: CALGATSPVGWRDRKKADKPIF.

The chain joins TRDV1 to TRDJ1; 7 nucleotides align to TRDD3. Trimming removed 3 bases from V and 5 bases from J; junction bases left unmatched: 3. The CDR3 is 13 amino acids. Germline CDR1 and CDR2: TSWWSYY and QGS. CDR3 bases: TGTGCTCTTGGGGAGCTACTGGGGGATAAACTCATCTTT. Translation: CALGELLGDKLIF.

This clone qualifies as medium-sized. The CDR3 bases are TGTGCCTGTGAAGCCTTGGGGGGCTCCTGGGACACCCGACAGATGTTTTTC. Protein sequence: CACEALGGSWDTRQMFF. This chain connects TRDV2 to TRDJ3; TRDD3 might be the D (6 bases). CDR3 size: 17 residues. Trimming shortened V by 4 bases and J by 0 bases, and 12 bases separated the two germline ends. CDR1 GEAIGNYY and CDR2 EKD come from the germline V gene.

The chain recombines TRDV2 with TRDJ1, with D perhaps matching TRDD3 (5 bases). CDR3 length: 15 amino acids. Germline V gene lookup returns CDR1 GEAIGNYY and CDR2 EKD. Between the trimmed V and J ends, which lost 3 bases and 0 bases, there was a span of 13 bases. In DNA form, the CDR3 reads TGTGCCTGTGACCCCGTCGGGATCTACACCGATAAACTCATCTTT. As protein: CACDPVGIYTDKLIF.

This chain uses TRDV1 with TRDJ1; 10 bases are shared with TRDD3. The J gene, missing from TCRdb, was assigned here through DNA to germline matching. Germline V gene sequence: CDR1 TSWWSYY, CDR2 QGS. The CDR3 runs 22 residues. Trimming took 2 bases from V and 1 from J; bases not matched to a gene: 22. The CDR3 protein is CALGEKFPSIRTGGLCTDKLIF. CDR3 sequence (DNA): TGTGCTCTTGGGGAAAAGTTTCCTTCCATTCGTACTGGGGGATTGTGCACCGATAAACTCATCTTT.